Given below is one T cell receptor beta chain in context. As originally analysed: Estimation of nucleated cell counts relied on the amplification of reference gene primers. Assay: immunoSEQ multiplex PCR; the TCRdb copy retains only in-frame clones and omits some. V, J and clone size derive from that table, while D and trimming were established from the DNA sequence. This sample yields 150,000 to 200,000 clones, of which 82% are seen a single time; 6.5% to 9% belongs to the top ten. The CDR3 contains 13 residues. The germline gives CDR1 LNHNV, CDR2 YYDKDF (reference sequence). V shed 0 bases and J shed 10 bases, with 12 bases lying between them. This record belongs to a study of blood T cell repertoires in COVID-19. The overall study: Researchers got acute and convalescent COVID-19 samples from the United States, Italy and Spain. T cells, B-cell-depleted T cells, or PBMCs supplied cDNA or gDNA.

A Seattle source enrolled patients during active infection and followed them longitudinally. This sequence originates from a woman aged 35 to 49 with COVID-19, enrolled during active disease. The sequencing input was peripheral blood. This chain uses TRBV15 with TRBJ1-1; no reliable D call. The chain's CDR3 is CATSRDGRVGAFF. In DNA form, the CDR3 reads TGTGCCACCAGCAGAGATGGCCGGGTGGGAGCTTTCTTT. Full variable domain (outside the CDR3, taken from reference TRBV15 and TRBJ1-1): DAMVIQNPRYQVTQFGKPVTLSCSQTLNHNVMYWYQQKSSQAPKLLFHYYDKDFNNEADTPDNFQSRRPNTSFCFLDIRSPGLGDTAMYLCATSRDGRVGAFFGQGTRLTVV.